Listed below are T cell receptor beta chains from one sample, sequenced in a study of shared clonotypes between healthy human individuals. Data came from immunoSEQ multiplex PCR; TCRdb stores just in-frame clones and leaves some out. This table holds under 2,500,000 clones, 90% to 97% found once. Sequencing was done on a sample of naive CD4+ T cells sorted from blood. The receptors here all came from a man aged 18 to 30 in good health. CDR3s include the opening cysteine and the closing phenylalanine or tryptophan. A D gene is named only where the DNA matches it firmly. The size of a clone is reported for some rows only, either as once, few or many, or as a class for expanded clones.

D gene: -; clone size: -; CDR3 length: 14; V gene: TRBV5-1; J gene: TRBJ2-1; CDR3 protein: CASSLGDSYNEQFF; CDR3 DNA: TGCGCCAGCAGCTTGGGCGACAGCTACAATGAGCAGTTCTTC
D gene: TRBD2; clone size: -; CDR3 length: 16; V gene: TRBV7-3; J gene: TRBJ2-1; CDR3 protein: CASSLASGGSYNEQFF; CDR3 DNA: TGTGCCAGCAGCTTAGCTAGCGGTGGTTCCTACAATGAGCAGTTCTTC
D gene: TRBD2; clone size: -; CDR3 length: 16; V gene: TRBV18; J gene: TRBJ2-7; CDR3 protein: CASSPPLPSGTYEQYF; CDR3 DNA: TGTGCCAGCTCACCACCTCTTCCTAGCGGGACTTACGAGCAGTACTTC
D gene: TRBD1; clone size: -; CDR3 length: 16; V gene: TRBV19; J gene: TRBJ1-3; CDR3 protein: CASSITGAFSGNTIYF; CDR3 DNA: TGTGCCAGTAGTATCACAGGGGCGTTCTCTGGAAACACCATATATTTT
D gene: TRBD1; clone size: once; CDR3 length: 16; V gene: TRBV19; J gene: TRBJ2-2; CDR3 protein: CASSPRQGVLTGELFF; CDR3 DNA: TGTGCCAGTAGTCCCCGACAGGGAGTACTCACCGGGGAGCTGTTTTTT
D gene: TRBD1; clone size: -; CDR3 length: 15; V gene: TRBV28; J gene: TRBJ2-7; CDR3 protein: CASRARDRGLYEQYF; CDR3 DNA: TGTGCCAGCAGGGCCCGGGACAGGGGACTTTACGAGCAGTACTTC
D gene: TRBD1; clone size: -; CDR3 length: 15; V gene: TRBV5-1; J gene: TRBJ2-7; CDR3 protein: CASSSRDRGTYEQYF; CDR3 DNA: TGCGCCAGCAGCAGCCGGGACAGGGGCACCTACGAGCAGTACTTC
D gene: -; clone size: -; CDR3 length: 12; V gene: TRBV15; J gene: TRBJ1-4; CDR3 protein: CATRGPDEKLFF; CDR3 DNA: TGTGCCACACGGGGGCCAGATGAAAAACTGTTTTTT
D gene: -; clone size: -; CDR3 length: 14; V gene: TRBV25-1; J gene: TRBJ1-2; CDR3 protein: CASSELTGSVPYTF; CDR3 DNA: TGTGCCAGCAGTGAGCTGACAGGATCGGTACCCTACACCTTC
D gene: -; clone size: -; CDR3 length: 15; V gene: TRBV6-5; J gene: TRBJ1-3; CDR3 protein: CASTARSSSGNTIYF; CDR3 DNA: TGTGCCAGCACAGCACGGTCGTCCTCTGGAAACACCATATATTTT
D gene: -; clone size: -; CDR3 length: 15; V gene: TRBV7-2; J gene: TRBJ1-5; CDR3 protein: CASSLVGQANQPQHF; CDR3 DNA: TGTGCCAGCAGCTTAGTTGGGCAGGCCAATCAGCCCCAGCATTTT
D gene: -; clone size: -; CDR3 length: 15; V gene: TRBV19; J gene: TRBJ2-2; CDR3 protein: CASSITGGDTGELFF; CDR3 DNA: TGTGCCAGTAGTATCACAGGGGGGGACACCGGGGAGCTGTTTTTT
D gene: -; clone size: -; CDR3 length: 16; V gene: TRBV7-9; J gene: TRBJ1-2; CDR3 protein: CASSLGLDTGGSGYTF; CDR3 DNA: TGTGCCAGCAGCTTAGGGTTGGACACCGGGGGTTCCGGCTACACCTTC
D gene: TRBD2; clone size: -; CDR3 length: 15; V gene: TRBV5-6; J gene: TRBJ2-1; CDR3 protein: CASSLVGLAINEQFF; CDR3 DNA: TGTGCCAGCAGCTTGGTTGGACTAGCGATAAATGAGCAGTTCTTC
D gene: TRBD1; clone size: -; CDR3 length: 17; V gene: TRBV25-1; J gene: TRBJ1-4; CDR3 protein: CASSESVTGGSFEKLFF; CDR3 DNA: TGTGCCAGCAGTGAATCCGTGACAGGGGGTTCTTTTGAAAAACTGTTTTTT
D gene: TRBD1; clone size: -; CDR3 length: 16; V gene: TRBV15; J gene: TRBJ1-2; CDR3 protein: CATSSFETGGSYGYTF; CDR3 DNA: TGTGCCACCAGCTCCTTCGAGACAGGGGGCTCCTATGGCTACACCTTC
D gene: TRBD1; clone size: -; CDR3 length: 13; V gene: TRBV5-1; J gene: TRBJ1-1; CDR3 protein: CASSTGGSDEAFF; CDR3 DNA: TGCGCCAGCAGTACAGGGGGCTCGGATGAAGCTTTCTTT
D gene: -; clone size: once; CDR3 length: 16; V gene: TRBV14; J gene: TRBJ2-2; CDR3 protein: CASSQVRGSNTGELFF; CDR3 DNA: TGTGCCAGCAGCCAAGTAAGAGGGTCCAACACCGGGGAGCTGTTTTTT
D gene: TRBD2; clone size: -; CDR3 length: 19; V gene: TRBV30; J gene: TRBJ2-3; CDR3 protein: CAWSVLGGRAVTSTDTQYF; CDR3 DNA: TGTGCCTGGAGTGTACTTGGCGGGAGGGCCGTTACTAGCACAGATACGCAGTATTTT
D gene: -; clone size: -; CDR3 length: 15; V gene: TRBV4-1; J gene: TRBJ2-7; CDR3 protein: CASSQVKGIPYEQYF; CDR3 DNA: TGCGCCAGCAGCCAAGTCAAAGGAATTCCCTACGAGCAGTACTTC
D gene: TRBD2; clone size: -; CDR3 length: 15; V gene: TRBV7-6; J gene: TRBJ2-5; CDR3 protein: CASSVLAGLQETQYF; CDR3 DNA: TGTGCCAGCAGCGTACTAGCGGGCCTACAAGAGACCCAGTACTTC
D gene: TRBD1; clone size: -; CDR3 length: 15; V gene: TRBV29-1; J gene: TRBJ1-2; CDR3 protein: CSVTKTGTGSYGYTF; CDR3 DNA: TGCAGCGTTACAAAAACCGGGACAGGGAGTTATGGCTACACCTTC
D gene: TRBD2; clone size: -; CDR3 length: 17; V gene: TRBV27; J gene: TRBJ2-1; CDR3 protein: CASSSTLLAGSYNEQFF; CDR3 DNA: TGTGCCAGCAGTTCGACATTACTAGCGGGGTCCTACAATGAGCAGTTCTTC
D gene: -; clone size: few; CDR3 length: 15; V gene: TRBV19; J gene: TRBJ2-2; CDR3 protein: CASSIRGTGTGELFF; CDR3 DNA: TGTGCCAGTAGTATTCGTGGGACGGGCACCGGGGAGCTGTTTTTT
D gene: -; clone size: -; CDR3 length: 13; V gene: TRBV6-5; J gene: TRBJ2-2; CDR3 protein: CASRNSGTGELFF; CDR3 DNA: TGTGCCAGCAGGAATTCTGGCACCGGGGAGCTGTTTTTT
D gene: TRBD1; clone size: -; CDR3 length: 15; V gene: TRBV28; J gene: TRBJ2-7; CDR3 protein: CASSLMDRVRIGQYF; CDR3 DNA: TGTGCCAGCAGTTTAATGGACAGGGTTAGGATTGGGCAGTACTTC
D gene: TRBD2; clone size: -; CDR3 length: 14; V gene: TRBV11-3; J gene: TRBJ2-7; CDR3 protein: CASSSSGGTYEQYF; CDR3 DNA: TGTGCCAGCAGCTCGTCCGGGGGGACCTACGAGCAGTACTTC